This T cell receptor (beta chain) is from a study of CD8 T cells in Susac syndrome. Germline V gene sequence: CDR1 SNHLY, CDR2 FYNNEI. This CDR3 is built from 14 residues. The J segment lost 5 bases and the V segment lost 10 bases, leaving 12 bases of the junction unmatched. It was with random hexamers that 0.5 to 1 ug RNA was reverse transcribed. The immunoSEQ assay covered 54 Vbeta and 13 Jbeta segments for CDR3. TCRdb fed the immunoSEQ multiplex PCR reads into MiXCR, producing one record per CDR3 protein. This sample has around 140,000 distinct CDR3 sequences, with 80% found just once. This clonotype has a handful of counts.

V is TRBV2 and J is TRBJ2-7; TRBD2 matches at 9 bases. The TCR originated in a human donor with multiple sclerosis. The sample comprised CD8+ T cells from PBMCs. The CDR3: CAISGRKGRNEQYV. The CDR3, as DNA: TGTGCCATTAGCGGGAGAAAGGGTAGAAACGAGCAGTACGTC.